The 17 T cell receptor beta chains below were found in one sample sequenced in a study of shared clonotypes between healthy human individuals. Using immunoSEQ multiplex PCR, the repertoire was profiled, and TCRdb retains in-frame clones only, with some absent. The sample lists around 320,000 clones, around 87% occurring once. The sequencing input was memory CD8+ T cells sorted from blood. Documented subset: CD45RO+ cells pooled with CCR7-negative TemRA cells. The receptor source for this set is a man aged 18-30 years in good health.

V and J are TRBV28 and TRBJ1-2; D gene uncertain. Trimming left V 2 bases short and J 3 bases short, with 13 bases between. Per the germline V gene, CDR1 is MDHEN and CDR2 is SYDVKM. The CDR3 runs 15 residues. CDR3 sequence: CASSLVEQTYYGYTF. For the CDR3, the DNA is TGTGCCAGCAGTTTAGTGGAGCAGACTTACTATGGCTACACCTTC.

The V call is TRBV19, the J call TRBJ2-7; maybe TRBD2 (6 bases). The germline V gene encodes CDR1 LNHDA and CDR2 SQIVND (reference sequence). V shed 1 base and J shed 7 bases, with 14 bases lying between them. The CDR3 loop spans 14 amino acids. The CDR3 region is CASSIVGLTGEQYF. The CDR3 bases are TGTGCCAGTAGTATAGTGGGACTTACGGGGGAGCAGTACTTC.

V is TRBV29-1 and J is TRBJ1-2, with TRBD1 matching 9 bases. V shed 6 bases and J 2 bases; nucleotides not matched to a gene: 22. The CDR3 consists of 19 residues. The germline CDR1 and CDR2 sequences are SQVTM and ANQGSEA. The CDR3 DNA is TGCAGCGTCAACATATTTTTACCGGGACAGGGTGTGTCGAACTATGGCTACACCTTC. Translation: CSVNIFLPGQGVSNYGYTF.

The chain joins TRBV6-5 to TRBJ1-1; D gene unclear. The CDR3 runs 14 residues. From germline, CDR1 is MNHEY and CDR2 SVGAGI. V was trimmed by 0 bases and J by 5 bases, leaving 10 bases between them. The CDR3 coding sequence is TGTGCCAGCAGTTACTCGGGAGGGCAAACTGAAGCTTTCTTT. Its translation is CASSYSGGQTEAFF.

The rearrangement links TRBV27 to TRBJ1-1; 8 nucleotides align to TRBD1. This CDR3 has 14 residues. The germline V gene encodes CDR1 MNHEY and CDR2 SMNVEV (reference sequence). J gave up 4 bases and V 3 bases, and 4 bases lay outside the gene matches. CDR3 residues: CASSFTTGGTEAFF. CDR3 DNA: TGTGCCAGCAGTTTCACCACAGGGGGCACTGAAGCTTTCTTT.

For the CDR3, the DNA is TGTGCCAGCAGCAGGGGCCACAGAGTTGATAGCAATCAGCCCCAGCATTTT. This sequence encodes CASSRGHRVDSNQPQHF. The rearrangement uses TRBV2 and TRBJ1-5; the D gene is possibly TRBD1 (6 bases). V gave up 6 bases and J gave up 0 bases, with 18 bases separating them. Germline V gene data show CDR1 as SNHLY and CDR2 as FYNNEI. The CDR3 has 17 residues.

This clone is a singleton in its sample. The V call is TRBV2, the J call TRBJ2-2; the D call may be TRBD1 or TRBD2 (5 bases each). The V end lost 7 bases, the J end lost 6 bases, and 21 bases lay between the germline ends. The germline V gene has CDR1 SNHLY and CDR2 FYNNEI. The CDR3 consists of 16 residues. The CDR3: CASTDSRGWDPGELFF. Written as DNA, the CDR3 is TGTGCCAGCACGGATAGTAGGGGATGGGACCCCGGGGAGCTGTTTTTT.

The chain carries TRBV19 and TRBJ2-3; unclear D gene. The germline V gene encodes CDR1 LNHDA and CDR2 SQIVND (reference sequence). This CDR3 spans 14 amino acids. Deletions cut 3 bases from V and 5 bases from J, with 12 bases between. The CDR3 is CASSMQGWEDTQYF. CDR3 DNA sequence: TGTGCCAGTAGTATGCAAGGGTGGGAAGATACGCAGTATTTT. Together with reference TRBV19 and TRBJ2-3, the CDR3 gives the full variable domain: DGGITQSPKYLFRKEGQNVTLSCEQNLNHDAMYWYRQDPGQGLRLIYYSQIVNDFQKGDIAEGYSVSREKKESFPLTVTSAQKNPTAFYLCASSMQGWEDTQYFGPGTRLTVL.

The V call is TRBV9, the J call TRBJ2-5; 8 positions agree with TRBD1. The V gene end was trimmed by 2 bases and the J gene end by 0 bases; junction bases not matched to a gene: 6. Germline V gives CDR1 SGDLS, CDR2 YYNGEE. There are 16 residues in the CDR3. The CDR3 region is CASSVGTGSNQETQYF. DNA of the CDR3: TGTGCCAGCAGCGTTGGGACAGGAAGCAACCAAGAGACCCAGTACTTC.

The chain combines TRBV7-9 with TRBJ1-4, with 7 bases identical to TRBD1. Germline V gives CDR1 SEHNR, CDR2 FQNEAQ (reference sequence). Trimming took 4 bases from V and 5 from J; bases not matched to a gene: 4. There are 14 residues in the CDR3. The CDR3 DNA reads TGTGCCAGCAGCTCAGACAGGGAGAATGAAAAACTGTTTTTT. Protein product: CASSSDRENEKLFF.

The chain employs TRBV19 and TRBJ2-7; D not resolved. Germline CDR1 reads LNHDA; CDR2 reads SQIVND (reference sequence). V was clipped by 2 bases and J by 0 bases, with 5 bases between them. This CDR3 comprises 13 residues. The CDR3 sequence is CASSISTSYEQYF. The CDR3 DNA follows: TGTGCCAGTAGTATAAGTACCTCCTACGAGCAGTACTTC.

V usage is TRBV2 and J usage is TRBJ2-2; no clear D. Looked up from germline, CDR1 is SNHLY and CDR2 is FYNNEI. Trimming left V 3 bases short and J 6 bases short, with 8 bases between. The CDR3 is made up of 13 amino acids. The CDR3 loop is CASSESTSGELFF. DNA for the CDR3: TGTGCCAGCAGTGAGTCAACTTCCGGGGAGCTGTTTTTT. Together with reference TRBV2 and TRBJ2-2, the CDR3 gives the full variable domain: EPEVTQTPSHQVTQMGQEVILRCVPISNHLYFYWYRQILGQKVEFLVSFYNNEISEKSEIFDDQFSVERPDGSNFTLKIRSTKLEDSAMYFCASSESTSGELFFGEGSRLTVL.

The chain is built from TRBV5-1 and TRBJ2-7; D remains unclear. The CDR3 runs 17 residues. Germline V gives CDR1 SGHRS, CDR2 YFSETQ. Trimming shortened V by 2 bases and J by 0 bases, and 18 bases separated the two germline ends. Written as DNA, the CDR3 is TGCGCCAGCAGCTTTAATGGGTTGGCTTTCGTCTCCTACGAGCAGTACTTC. This codes for CASSFNGLAFVSYEQYF.

The rearrangement joins TRBV4-1 to TRBJ2-3, with TRBD2 identical over 7 bases. Trimming cost V 1 base and J 0 bases; bases outside gene matches: 10. CDR1 and CDR2 (germline): MGHRA, YSYEKL. This CDR3 is 18 amino acids long. Here the CDR3 reads CASSQGGGRAPSTDTQYF. For the CDR3, the DNA is TGCGCCAGCAGCCAAGGGGGAGGGAGGGCCCCTAGCACAGATACGCAGTATTTT.

V and J are TRBV5-1 and TRBJ2-4; either TRBD1 or TRBD2 may fit D (5 bases each). From germline, CDR1 is SGHRS and CDR2 YFSETQ. Between the trimmed V and J ends, which lost 0 bases and 6 bases, there was a span of 13 bases. The CDR3 spans 15 residues. CDR3 sequence reads: CASSLDGGAGNIQYF. The CDR3 DNA is TGCGCCAGCAGCTTGGATGGGGGAGCTGGAAACATTCAGTACTTC. Using reference TRBV5-1 and TRBJ2-4 for the parts outside the CDR3, the full variable domain is KAGVTQTPRYLIKTRGQQVTLSCSPISGHRSVSWYQQTPGQGLQFLFEYFSETQRNKGNFPGRFSGRQFSNSRSEMNVSTLELGDSALYLCASSLDGGAGNIQYFGAGTRLSVL.

The chain uses TRBV10-1 and TRBJ2-1; TRBD1 agrees at 8 bases. CDR1 is WNHNN and CDR2 is SYGVQD in the germline V gene (reference sequence). The CDR3 has 16 amino acids. The J segment lost 0 bases and the V segment lost 3 bases, leaving 4 bases of the junction unmatched. Here the CDR3 reads CASSEYRGISYNEQFF. The CDR3 DNA reads as TGCGCCAGCAGTGAATACAGGGGGATCTCCTACAATGAGCAGTTCTTC.

This chain uses TRBV4-3 with TRBJ2-7, with 9 bases identical to TRBD1. The CDR3 has 15 amino acids. From germline, CDR1 is LGHNA and CDR2 YSLEER. After removal of 1 base from V and 2 bases from J, the junction contained 3 bases not matched to a gene. In nucleotides, the CDR3 is TGCGCCAGCAGCCAAGGGACAGGGGAAACCTACGAGCAGTACTTC. Its translation: CASSQGTGETYEQYF.